Included here is one TCR beta chain sequence, with context. These data belong to a study of cytomegalovirus exposure and HLA in healthy donors. The PCR used 60 Vbeta and 13 Jbeta primers. Clones were read by immunoSEQ multiplex PCR, and TCRdb kept only the in-frame ones, dropping some. This sample yields around 100,000 clones, of which about 70% are seen a single time; roughly 0.92% belongs to the top ten. The CDR3 is 15 amino acids. Trimming cost V 0 bases and J 7 bases, with 16 bases left between them. The germline CDR1 and CDR2 sequences are SGDLS and YYNGEE. The TCR originated in a woman in her twenties or thirties in good health and CMV-seronegative. The gene calls are TRBV9 and TRBJ1-2, with TRBD1 as a possible D gene (5 bases). Sequenced input: PBMCs. The CDR3 loop reads CASSVGWGDRLGYTF. For the CDR3, the DNA is TGTGCCAGCAGCGTAGGTTGGGGGGATCGGCTTGGCTACACCTTC. Using reference TRBV9 and TRBJ1-2 for the parts outside the CDR3, the full variable domain is DSGVTQTPKHLITATGQRVTLRCSPRSGDLSVYWYQQSLDQGLQFLIQYYNGEERAKGNILERFSAQQFPDLHSELNLSSLELGDSALYFCASSVGWGDRLGYTFGSGTRLTVV.